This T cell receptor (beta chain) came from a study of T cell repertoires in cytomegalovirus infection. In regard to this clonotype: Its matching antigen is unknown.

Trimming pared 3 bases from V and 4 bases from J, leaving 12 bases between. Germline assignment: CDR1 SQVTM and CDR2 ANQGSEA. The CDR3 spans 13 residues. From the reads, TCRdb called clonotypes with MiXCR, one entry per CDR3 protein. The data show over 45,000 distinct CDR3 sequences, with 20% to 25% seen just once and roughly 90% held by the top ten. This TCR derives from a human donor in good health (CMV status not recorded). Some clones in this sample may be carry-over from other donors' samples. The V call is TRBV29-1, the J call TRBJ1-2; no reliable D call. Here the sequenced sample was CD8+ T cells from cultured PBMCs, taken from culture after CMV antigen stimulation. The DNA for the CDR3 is TGCAGCGTTGATGACACCCAACGCTATGGCTACACCTTC. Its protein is CSVDDTQRYGYTF. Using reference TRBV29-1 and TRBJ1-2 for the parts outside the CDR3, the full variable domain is SAVISQKPSRDICQRGTSLTIQCQVDSQVTMMFWYRQQPGQSLTLIATANQGSEATYESGFVIDKFPISRPNLTFSTLTVSNMSPEDSSIYLCSVDDTQRYGYTFGSGTRLTVV.